This T cell receptor beta chain was profiled in a study of OX40 agonist ivuxolimab in advanced cancers. Study-wide results and caveats: In the expanded peripheral T cells, antigen specificity was never determined. The average count of expanded clones was higher among CD8+ T cells than among CD4+.

This clone has a handful of counts. What it binds is unknown. The CDR3 is 16 residues long. Looked up from germline, CDR1 is SGHRS and CDR2 is YFSETQ. J lost 5 bases, V lost 6 bases, and 9 bases had no gene match. Exclusion of a patient followed from autoimmune disease history or systemic immunosuppression. With baseline, cycle 4 day 1, and cycle 7 day 1 as timepoints, blood was sampled. The repertoire was sequenced with immunoSEQ multiplex PCR; TCRdb's copy has only in-frame clones and lacks some. The sample includes over 5,000 clones, over 70% of them seen just once. This specimen consisted of CD4+ or CD8+ T cells sorted from blood, obtained in a trial of the OX40 agonist ivuxolimab. The V gene is TRBV5-1, the J gene TRBJ2-1, with 12 nucleotides matching TRBD2. The sequence was collected from an adult with an advanced solid tumor such as melanoma, head and neck, liver or kidney cancer. Here the CDR3 reads CASTPGLAGGHNEQFF. DNA for the CDR3: TGCGCCAGCACCCCTGGGCTAGCGGGAGGGCACAATGAGCAGTTCTTC.